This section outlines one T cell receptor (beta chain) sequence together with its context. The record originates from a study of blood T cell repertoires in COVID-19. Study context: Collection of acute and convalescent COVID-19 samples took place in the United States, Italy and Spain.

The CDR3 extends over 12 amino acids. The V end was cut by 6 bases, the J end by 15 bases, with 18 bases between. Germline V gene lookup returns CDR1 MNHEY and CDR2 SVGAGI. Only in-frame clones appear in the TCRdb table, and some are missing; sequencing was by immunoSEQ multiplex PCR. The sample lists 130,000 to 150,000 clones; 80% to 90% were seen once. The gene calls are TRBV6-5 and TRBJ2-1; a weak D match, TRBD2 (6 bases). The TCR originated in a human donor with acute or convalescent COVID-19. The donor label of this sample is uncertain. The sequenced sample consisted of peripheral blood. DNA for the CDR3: TGTGCCAGCAGCACCGGGACTTCTGGGCCGTTCTTC. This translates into CASSTGTSGPFF.